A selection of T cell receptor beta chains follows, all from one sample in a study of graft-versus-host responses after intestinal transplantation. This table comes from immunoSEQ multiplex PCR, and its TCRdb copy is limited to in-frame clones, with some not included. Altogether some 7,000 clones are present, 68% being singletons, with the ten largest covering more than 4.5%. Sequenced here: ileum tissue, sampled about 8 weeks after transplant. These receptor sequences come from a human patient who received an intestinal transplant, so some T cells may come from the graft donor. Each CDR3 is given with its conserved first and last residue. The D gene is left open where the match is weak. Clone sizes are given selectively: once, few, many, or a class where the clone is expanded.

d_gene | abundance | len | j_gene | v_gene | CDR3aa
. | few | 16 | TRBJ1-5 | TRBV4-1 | CASSQTGFYSNQPQHF
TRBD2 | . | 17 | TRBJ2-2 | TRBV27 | CASSKPGLATNTGELFF
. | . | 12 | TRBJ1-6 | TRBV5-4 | CASSLMGLPLHF
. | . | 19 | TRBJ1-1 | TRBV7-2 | CASSLRFGGVGDFNTEAFF
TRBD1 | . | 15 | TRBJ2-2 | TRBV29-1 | CSVPTGPVEGGELFF
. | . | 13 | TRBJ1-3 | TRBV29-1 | CSVEQGTGNTIYF
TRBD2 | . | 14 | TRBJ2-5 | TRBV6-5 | CASKLAGGLETQYF
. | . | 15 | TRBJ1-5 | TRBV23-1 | CASSRGGYSNQPQHF
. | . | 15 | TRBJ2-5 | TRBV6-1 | CASSEITQYQETQYF
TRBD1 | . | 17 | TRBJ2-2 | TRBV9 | CASSVARDRGHGGELFF
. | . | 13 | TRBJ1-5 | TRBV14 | CASSQGHRSSEHF
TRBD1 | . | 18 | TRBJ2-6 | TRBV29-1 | CSVVDGDRGLSGANVLTF
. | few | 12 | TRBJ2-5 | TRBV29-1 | CSVLTGSETQYF
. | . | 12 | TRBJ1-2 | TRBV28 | CASSFGPEGYTF
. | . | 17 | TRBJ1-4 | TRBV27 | CASRLTREGSTNEKLFF
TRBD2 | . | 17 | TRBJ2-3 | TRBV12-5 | CASGLFRAGGSTDTQYF
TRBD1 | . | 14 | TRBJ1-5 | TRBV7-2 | CASSSDRGGQPQHF
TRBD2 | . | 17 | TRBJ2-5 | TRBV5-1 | CASSLAVTSGGQETQYF
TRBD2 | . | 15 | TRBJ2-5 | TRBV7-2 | CASSRGGGPQETQYF
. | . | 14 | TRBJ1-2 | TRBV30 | CAWSVSGRTPPQRF
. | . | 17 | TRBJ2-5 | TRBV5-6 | CASRVGIIGQNGETQYF
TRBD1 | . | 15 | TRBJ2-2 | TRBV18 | CASSPSDRSTGELFF
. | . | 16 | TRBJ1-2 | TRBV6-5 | CASSYSFGSSNYGYTF
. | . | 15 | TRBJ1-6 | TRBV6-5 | CASILIGGHNSPLHF
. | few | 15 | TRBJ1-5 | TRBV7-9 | CASSSTSEGNQPQHF
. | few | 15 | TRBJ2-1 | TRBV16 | CASSPRGGAYNEQFF
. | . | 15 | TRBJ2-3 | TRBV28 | CASSSQGTRTDTQYF
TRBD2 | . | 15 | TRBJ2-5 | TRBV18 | CASSTSSGGTETQYF
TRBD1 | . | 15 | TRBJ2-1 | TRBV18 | CASSSPGQGGNEQFF
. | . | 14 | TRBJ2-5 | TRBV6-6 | CASSYGGRTETQYF
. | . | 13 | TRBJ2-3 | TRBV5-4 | CASSRRTENTQYF
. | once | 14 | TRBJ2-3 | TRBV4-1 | CASSQLLGTDTQYF